This T cell receptor beta chain was captured in a study of radiotherapy plus CTLA-4 blockade in lung cancer. On the study more broadly: Objective responses were observed in approximately 17% of patients, and disease control was achieved by about 30%.

Focal radiation was given together with CTLA-4 blockade (ipilimumab) to patients with chemo-refractory metastatic non-small-cell lung cancer. Findings and caveats of the study: Expansion of tumor-derived TCR clones was observed in blood after radiotherapy plus ipilimumab. Reports identified early blood T cell clone dynamics, with interferon-beta, as the best response predictor.

Assay used: immunoSEQ multiplex PCR; TCRdb lists only in-frame clones, some missing. The sample comprises approximately 97,000 clones, roughly 80% of which are singletons, and around 0.8% rests with the top ten. As for this clone: The antigen remains unidentified.

The CDR3 loop spans 15 amino acids. From germline, CDR1 is SQVTM and CDR2 ANQGSEA. V lost 1 base to trimming and J lost 4 bases; unmatched junction nucleotides: 6. The chain links TRBV29-1 to TRBJ2-3; 9 bases match TRBD2. The TCR sequence derives from a human donor with non-small cell lung cancer who had stable disease on radiotherapy plus ipilimumab. The sample in question was peripheral blood, obtained from a patient treated with radiotherapy plus ipilimumab. The CDR3 DNA reads as TGCAGCGTTGAAGGGGGCGGGGGGGCCTCAGATACGCAGTATTTT. Translation gives CSVEGGGGASDTQYF.